A selection of T cell receptor beta chains follows, all from one sample in a study of T cell responses to AZD1222 COVID-19 vaccine. TCRdb keeps only in-frame clones here, not all; method: immunoSEQ multiplex PCR. This repertoire shows about 150,000 clones, 91% found once; its top ten account for about 1.5%. Sample: peripheral blood, taken on day 0 of AZD1222 vaccination. These receptor sequences come from an adult in good health. The CDR3 runs from the conserved cysteine through the conserved F or W. A D gene is named only where the DNA matches it firmly. Clone size is given for some rows only: seen once, a few or many times, or a class if the clone is expanded.

j_gene: TRBJ2-2
v_gene: TRBV5-6
abundance: .
d_gene: TRBD1
CDR3aa: CASSSRDRAITGELFF
CDR3nt: TGTGCCAGCAGTTCCAGGGACAGGGCGATCACCGGGGAGCTGTTTTTT

j_gene: TRBJ2-7
v_gene: TRBV4-3
abundance: .
d_gene: .
CDR3aa: CASSPLGGGHYEQYF
CDR3nt: TGCGCCAGCAGCCCCCTGGGGGGCGGACACTACGAGCAGTACTTC

j_gene: TRBJ2-3
v_gene: TRBV6-5
abundance: .
d_gene: .
CDR3aa: CASKAFSTDTQYF
CDR3nt: TGTGCCAGCAAGGCGTTTAGCACAGATACGCAGTATTTT

j_gene: TRBJ2-1
v_gene: TRBV9
abundance: .
d_gene: .
CDR3aa: CASSAGSYNEQFF
CDR3nt: TGTGCCAGCAGCGCAGGGTCCTACAATGAGCAGTTCTTC

j_gene: TRBJ2-7
v_gene: TRBV27
abundance: .
d_gene: TRBD2
CDR3aa: CASSLGLAASYEQYF
CDR3nt: TGTGCCAGCAGCTTGGGACTAGCGGCCTCCTACGAGCAGTACTTC

j_gene: TRBJ2-7
v_gene: TRBV4-2
abundance: once
d_gene: .
CDR3aa: CASSQALEQYF
CDR3nt: TGTGCCAGCAGCCAAGCCCTCGAGCAGTACTTC

j_gene: TRBJ2-3
v_gene: TRBV7-2
abundance: once
d_gene: .
CDR3aa: CASSPGSSTDTQYF
CDR3nt: TGTGCCAGCAGCCCCGGGAGTAGCACAGATACGCAGTATTTT

j_gene: TRBJ2-3
v_gene: TRBV7-8
abundance: .
d_gene: .
CDR3aa: CASSWGWGTDTQYF
CDR3nt: TGTGCCAGCAGCTGGGGGTGGGGCACAGATACGCAGTATTTT

j_gene: TRBJ1-2
v_gene: TRBV7-3
abundance: .
d_gene: .
CDR3aa: CASSPPGGHGYTF
CDR3nt: TGTGCCAGCAGCCCACCCGGGGGGCATGGCTACACCTTC

j_gene: TRBJ1-4
v_gene: TRBV19
abundance: .
d_gene: TRBD1
CDR3aa: CASSIGGTGRNEKLFF
CDR3nt: TGTGCCAGTAGTATCGGGGGGACAGGGAGAAATGAAAAACTGTTTTTT